The entry below describes one T cell receptor (beta chain). Its antigen is unknown. Samples underwent the assay at deep level. The assay was immunoSEQ multiplex PCR, and TCRdb's table has in-frame clones only and misses some. The table lists some 2 million clones, about 95% of them singletons. The data belong to a study of shared clonotypes between healthy human individuals. Looking at the study overall: Two female and a few male donors aged 18 to 49 were enrolled.

It was CD45RO-negative cells, positively selected for CCR7, that made up naive CD8 cells, with terminally differentiated effector memory CD45RA+ cells excluded. The CDR3 extends over 16 amino acids. Germline CDR1 is SGHVS and CDR2 is FNYEAQ. Trimming took 3 bases from V and 6 from J, leaving 21 bases between them. Broader study findings: Sharing across four donors was highest in naive CD4 (about 5%) and lowest in memory CD8 (around 0.4%).

Sequenced input: naive CD8+ T cells sorted from blood. The chain employs TRBV7-6 and TRBJ2-7; the D gene is possibly TRBD2 (5 bases). This sequence was found in a man younger than 35 in good health. CDR3 loop: CASSFLPSEAAAEQYF. CDR3 in DNA: TGTGCCAGCAGCTTCCTGCCCTCGGAAGCGGCGGCCGAGCAGTACTTC.